This entry lists 29 T cell receptor beta chains sequenced from one sample in a study of blood T cell repertoires in COVID-19 (dated by TCRdb to about 2020). Receptors were amplified or captured by the immunoSEQ multiplex PCR assay. Sourced from immuneACCESS, this table was stored by TCRdb with only in-frame sequences that have V and J called. A share of the clones is absent; for the studies checked, an unresolved V gene accounts for under half, and the remainder has no known explanation. The sample table holds some 530,000 clones, of which roughly nine tenths were seen once. Jointly, the top ten make up 6.5% to 8.5% of the sample. Material for sequencing was PBMCs or T cells enriched from blood (not recorded which). Every receptor here comes from a woman aged 55-69 years who had recovered from COVID-19.

The gene calls are TRBV9 and TRBJ1-1; TRBD1 is a possible D gene (5 bases). V was shortened by 3 bases and J by 1 base, with 16 bases between the two germline ends. Germline V CDR1 and CDR2: SGDLS, YYNGEE. CDR3 length: 16 residues. CDR3 nucleotide sequence: TGTGCCAGCAGCGGAAAGGACATCACCCCGAACACTGAAGCTTTCTTT. As protein: CASSGKDITPNTEAFF.

The chain has TRBV7-2 and TRBJ2-5; 8 bases match TRBD2. Germline loops: CDR1 SGHTA, CDR2 FQGNSA. The CDR3 is 15 amino acids. Trimming took 5 bases from V and 3 from J; bases not matched to a gene: 8. This CDR3 reads CASSPRTSKEETQYF. CDR3 coding DNA: TGTGCCAGCAGCCCTAGGACTAGCAAAGAAGAGACCCAGTACTTC. The variable domain in full, with the rest retrieved from reference TRBV7-2 and TRBJ2-5, is GAGVSQSPSNKVTEKGKDVELRCDPISGHTALYWYRQSLGQGLEFLIYFQGNSAPDKSGLPSDRFSAERTGGSVSTLTIQRTQQEDSAVYLCASSPRTSKEETQYFGPGTRLLVL.

The genes are TRBV29-1 and TRBJ2-1; TRBD2 is a possible D gene (5 bases). The germline V and J ends were trimmed by 7 bases and 4 bases, with 11 bases remaining between them. The CDR3 sequence is 12 residues long. Germline CDR1 reads SQVTM; CDR2 reads ANQGSEA. CDR3 coding DNA: TGCAGCGCCTATAGCGCGTACAATGAGCAGTTCTTC. This translates into CSAYSAYNEQFF.

The chain joins TRBV13 to TRBJ1-2; TRBD1 matches 9 bases. Germline CDR1 is PRHDT and CDR2 is FYEKMQ (reference sequence). The CDR3 length is 14 residues. Germline trimming cut 5 bases from V and 5 bases from J; bases unmatched to any gene: 6. The CDR3 reads CASSPGTGRYGYTF. The CDR3 DNA follows: TGTGCCAGCAGCCCCGGGACAGGGAGGTATGGCTACACCTTC.

The CDR3 loop reads CAISDVAGEGKDTQYF. The DNA of the CDR3 is TGTGCCATCAGTGACGTAGCGGGGGAAGGAAAAGATACGCAGTATTTT. The rearrangement links TRBV10-3 to TRBJ2-3; 9 bases align to TRBD2. The CDR3 length is 16 residues. Losses at the gene ends were 3 bases for V and 5 bases for J; bases not matched to a gene: 9. CDR1 and CDR2 from the germline V gene are ENHRY and SYGVKD.

This clone was detected a few times. This chain links TRBV2 with TRBJ2-2, with unresolved D. CDR1 is SNHLY and CDR2 is FYNNEI in the germline V gene. Trimming took 5 bases from V and 4 from J, leaving 11 bases between them. The CDR3 has 14 amino acids. The CDR3, as DNA: TGTGCCAGCAGTAAGACAACCACCACCGGGGAGCTGTTTTTT. Protein product: CASSKTTTTGELFF. The complete variable domain, with remaining parts taken from reference TRBV2 and TRBJ2-2, reads EPEVTQTPSHQVTQMGQEVILRCVPISNHLYFYWYRQILGQKVEFLVSFYNNEISEKSEIFDDQFSVERPDGSNFTLKIRSTKLEDSAMYFCASSKTTTTGELFFGEGSRLTVL.

V gene TRBV5-5 combines with J gene TRBJ1-1, with 7 bases aligning to TRBD1. In germline, CDR1 is SGHKS, CDR2 YYEKEE (reference sequence). The CDR3 has 17 amino acids. With 0 bases clipped from V and 0 bases from J, the junction kept 8 bases outside the gene matches. CDR3 nucleotide sequence: TGTGCCAGCAGCTTGGGATTGGACAGGCTTTTGAACACTGAAGCTTTCTTT. Residues: CASSLGLDRLLNTEAFF.

This clone was seen only a few times. The chain couples TRBV6-1 to TRBJ2-1; TRBD1 matches at 8 bases. J gave up 8 bases and V 0 bases, and 12 bases lay outside the gene matches. This CDR3 has 17 residues. Germline assignment: CDR1 MNHNS and CDR2 SASEGT. DNA for the CDR3: TGTGCCAGCAGTGAAGCGCTTCGAGACAGGGGTGGGGATGAGCAGTTCTTC. It is translated as CASSEALRDRGGDEQFF.

The CDR3 nucleotides read TGTGCCAGCAGCCTTACAGGGGGCGCCTCCTACGAGCAGTACGTC. As protein: CASSLTGGASYEQYV. This chain connects TRBV7-2 to TRBJ2-7; 9 bases line up with TRBD1. With V trimmed by 5 bases and J by 0 bases, 5 bases remained unmatched. CDR1 is SGHTA, CDR2 FQGNSA, per germline. This CDR3 comprises 15 residues.

This clone was counted between two and nine times. The rearrangement joins TRBV27 to TRBJ2-1; D remains ambiguous. This CDR3 is built from 13 residues. CDR1 is MNHEY and CDR2 is SMNVEV in the germline V gene (reference sequence). The germline V and J ends were trimmed by 3 bases and 2 bases, with 5 bases remaining between them. This chain's CDR3 is CASSFDTYNEQFF. In DNA form, the CDR3 reads TGTGCCAGCAGTTTCGACACCTACAATGAGCAGTTCTTC.

The rearrangement links TRBV4-1 to TRBJ2-7, with 7 bases that match TRBD1. With 2 bases clipped from V and 4 bases from J, the junction kept 2 bases outside the gene matches. This CDR3 is built from 13 residues. Germline CDR1 reads MGHRA; CDR2 reads YSYEKL. The CDR3 loop is CASSQNRGYEQYF. In DNA, the CDR3 is TGCGCCAGCAGCCAAAACAGGGGTTACGAGCAGTACTTC.

The chain links TRBV10-3 to TRBJ1-2, with D possibly being TRBD1 (6 bases). This CDR3 has 14 amino acids. Germline CDR1 is ENHRY and CDR2 is SYGVKD. V lost 0 bases to trimming and J lost 3 bases, with 8 bases between them. The chain's CDR3 is CAISESRTDYGYTF. Written as DNA, the CDR3 is TGTGCCATCAGTGAGTCGAGGACAGACTATGGCTACACCTTC.

The rearrangement uses TRBV2 and TRBJ2-5; 7 nucleotides line up with TRBD1. Trimming at V came to 5 bases and at J to 4 bases, leaving 10 bases not matched to a gene. This CDR3 spans 15 amino acids. The germline V gene encodes CDR1 SNHLY and CDR2 FYNNEI. The CDR3 nucleotides read TGTGCCAGCAGTACAGAACTCTCAGGGGGAGAGACCCAGTACTTC. Protein product: CASSTELSGGETQYF.

The chain has TRBV5-1 and TRBJ1-1, with 7 bases lining up with TRBD1. CDR3 length: 15 residues. CDR1 and CDR2 from the germline V gene are SGHRS and YFSETQ. The V segment lost 2 bases and the J segment 4 bases; nucleotides outside the gene matches: 8. CDR3 coding DNA: TGCGCCAGCAGCTTCACAGGGGAAGGTGGCACTGAAGCTTTCTTT. Its translation: CASSFTGEGGTEAFF.

J is TRBJ2-7 and V is TRBV4-1; 7 bases agree with TRBD2. Germline CDR1 is MGHRA and CDR2 is YSYEKL. V gave up 1 base and J gave up 7 bases; unmatched junction bases: 7. The CDR3 is 14 amino acids. The CDR3 spells CASSQAGGVSEQYF. The CDR3 DNA is TGCGCCAGCAGCCAAGCTGGGGGGGTATCGGAGCAGTACTTC.

J is TRBJ1-2 and V is TRBV14, with 10 bases that match TRBD1. The ends lost 4 bases at V and 8 bases at J; junction bases unmatched: 4. The germline CDR1 and CDR2 sequences are SGHDN and FVKESK. CDR3 length: 13 residues. DNA for the CDR3: TGTGCCAGCAGCCGAGACAGGGGGCGAGGCTACACCTTC. Translation gives CASSRDRGRGYTF. Together with reference TRBV14 and TRBJ1-2, the CDR3 gives the full variable domain: EAGVTQFPSHSVIEKGQTVTLRCDPISGHDNLYWYRRVMGKEIKFLLHFVKESKQDESGMPNNRFLAERTGGTYSTLKVQPAELEDSGVYFCASSRDRGRGYTFGSGTRLTVV.

This clone was detected only once. This chain links TRBV9 with TRBJ1-2; D unresolved. The CDR3 has 10 residues. Germline V gene sequence: CDR1 SGDLS, CDR2 YYNGEE. Between the trimmed V and J ends, which lost 3 bases and 8 bases, there was a span of 5 bases. The DNA for the CDR3 is TGTGCCAGCAGCGGGGCCGGCTACACCTTC. It specifies CASSGAGYTF.

This chain links TRBV24-1 with TRBJ2-1; tentative D call: TRBD1 (6 bases). The germline gives CDR1 KGHDR, CDR2 SFDVKD. The V end was cut by 1 base, the J end by 2 bases, with 8 bases between. There are 15 residues in the CDR3. The CDR3 loop is CATSDFRGTYNEQFF. The CDR3 DNA reads as TGTGCCACCAGTGATTTTAGGGGGACCTACAATGAGCAGTTCTTC.

The chain employs TRBV4-2 and TRBJ1-4, with D maybe TRBD1 (5 bases). Trimming took 6 bases from V and 4 from J, leaving 12 bases between them. Germline CDR1 reads LGHNA; CDR2 reads YNFKEQ. This CDR3 has 14 amino acids. In nucleotides, the CDR3 is TGTGCCAGCAGGCCGACAGATTATAATGAAAAACTGTTTTTT. Amino acid sequence: CASRPTDYNEKLFF.

There are a few counts of this clone. The gene calls are TRBV5-1 and TRBJ1-6; D uncertain. Germline loops: CDR1 SGHRS, CDR2 YFSETQ. The CDR3 sequence is 13 residues long. V was trimmed by 2 bases and J by 9 bases, leaving 9 bases between them. In nucleotides, the CDR3 is TGCGCCAGCAGCTTCGGGGTAGGTTCACCCCTCCACTTT. It encodes CASSFGVGSPLHF.

This rearrangement joins TRBV9 to TRBJ1-2, with D possibly TRBD1 on 5 matching bases. The CDR3 contains 13 residues. Trimming took 2 bases from V and 8 from J, leaving 13 bases between them. From germline, CDR1 is SGDLS and CDR2 YYNGEE. In DNA, the CDR3 is TGTGCCAGCAGCGTCCGGGGGGAGGAAGGCTACACCTTC. Translation: CASSVRGEEGYTF. Drawing the rest from reference TRBV9 and TRBJ1-2, the complete variable domain is DSGVTQTPKHLITATGQRVTLRCSPRSGDLSVYWYQQSLDQGLQFLIQYYNGEERAKGNILERFSAQQFPDLHSELNLSSLELGDSALYFCASSVRGEEGYTFGSGTRLTVV.

The chain employs TRBV21-1 and TRBJ1-5; the table's D call of TRBD1 was not tested on the DNA. TRBV21-1 is reported as a pseudogene. The CDR3 length is 18 residues. The CDR3: CASSKQTRTLYSNQPQHF. As DNA, the CDR3 is TGTGCCAGCAGCAAACAAACCCGGACACTCTATAGCAATCAGCCCCAGCATTTT.

The chain recombines TRBV27 with TRBJ1-1; 12 nucleotides align to TRBD1. The trim removed 0 bases at V and 4 bases at J, leaving 9 bases unmatched. Germline V CDR1 and CDR2: MNHEY, SMNVEV (reference sequence). The CDR3 runs to 18 residues. The CDR3 bases are TGTGCCAGCAGTTTATCTTGGGGACAGGGGGCGCTGGGCACTGAAGCTTTCTTT. Encoded protein: CASSLSWGQGALGTEAFF.

This clone was observed once. V gene TRBV6-5 combines with J gene TRBJ2-7, with 8 bases that match TRBD2. The CDR3 has 15 amino acids. V trimming: 7 bases; J trimming: 3 bases; junction bases outside the gene matches: 11. Germline-derived CDR1 and CDR2 are MNHEY and SVGAGI. The CDR3 here is CASKSGSTSVYEQYF. The CDR3 DNA reads as TGTGCCAGCAAATCAGGTTCGACTAGCGTCTACGAGCAGTACTTC.

This clone was recorded once. The chain links TRBV24-1 to TRBJ2-1, with 10 bases matching TRBD1. The CDR3 has 15 amino acids. The V segment lost 0 bases and the J segment 6 bases; nucleotides outside the gene matches: 1. The germline V gene has CDR1 KGHDR and CDR2 SFDVKD. The CDR3 bases are TGTGCCACCAGTGATTTGGGGACAGGGGTCAATGAGCAGTTCTTC. Translated, it gives CATSDLGTGVNEQFF.

This rearrangement joins TRBV5-8 to TRBJ1-5; 10 bases agree with TRBD1. After removal of 4 bases from V and 5 bases from J, the junction contained 0 bases not matched to a gene. The V gene's germline CDR1 is SGHTS and CDR2 YDEGEE. This CDR3 is 13 amino acids long. The CDR3: CASSGTGDQPQHF. DNA of the CDR3: TGTGCCAGCAGCGGGACAGGGGATCAGCCCCAGCATTTT.

J is TRBJ1-3 and V is TRBV30, with D tentatively TRBD1 (5 bases). The CDR3 loop spans 12 amino acids. Trimming pared 1 base from V and 8 bases from J, leaving 9 bases between. In germline, CDR1 is GTSNPN, CDR2 SVGIG (reference sequence). The CDR3 nucleotides read TGTGCCTGGAGTGCAGGGTTCCACACCATATATTTT. Its protein is CAWSAGFHTIYF.

The rearrangement joins TRBV2 to TRBJ2-4; 9 bases map to TRBD2. CDR3 size: 14 residues. Trimming took 7 bases from V and 9 from J; bases not matched to a gene: 10. The germline V gene has CDR1 SNHLY and CDR2 FYNNEI. The CDR3 nucleotides read TGTGCCAGCACGGCTAGCGGGGTTAGGGGCATTCAGTACTTC. Its protein is CASTASGVRGIQYF.

The chain is built from TRBV10-2 and TRBJ1-2, with TRBD1 matching over 7 bases. The trim removed 7 bases at V and 5 bases at J, leaving 1 base unmatched. In germline, CDR1 is WSHSY, CDR2 SAAADI. This CDR3 is 11 amino acids long. The CDR3 reads CASTQGYGYTF. CDR3 in DNA: TGCGCCAGCACACAGGGGTATGGCTACACCTTC.